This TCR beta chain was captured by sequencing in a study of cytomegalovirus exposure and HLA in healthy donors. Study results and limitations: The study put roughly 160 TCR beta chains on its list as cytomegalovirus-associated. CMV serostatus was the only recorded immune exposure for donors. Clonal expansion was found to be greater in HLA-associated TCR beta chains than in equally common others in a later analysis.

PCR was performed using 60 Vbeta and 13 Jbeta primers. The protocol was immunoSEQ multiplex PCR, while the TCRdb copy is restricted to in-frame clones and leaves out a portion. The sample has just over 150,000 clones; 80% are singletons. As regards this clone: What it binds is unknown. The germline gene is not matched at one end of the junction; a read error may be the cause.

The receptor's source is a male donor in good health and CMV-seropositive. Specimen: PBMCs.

DNA of the CDR3: TGTTCCAGCAGCTCGATTCTACAGGGGACTGGGGCCAACGTCCTGACTTTC. Translating gives CSSSSILQGTGANVLTF. The V and J genes are TRBV7-9 and TRBJ2-6; 7 nucleotides align to TRBD1. The CDR3 spans 17 residues. CDR1 SEHNR and CDR2 FQNEAQ come from the germline V gene (reference sequence). Full variable domain (outside the CDR3, taken from reference TRBV7-9 and TRBJ2-6): DTGVSQNPRHKITKRGQNVTFRCDPISEHNRLYWYRQTLGQGPEFLTYFQNEAQLEKSRLLSDRFSAERPKGSFSTLEIQRTEQGDSAMYLCSSSSILQGTGANVLTFGAGSRLTVL.